This T cell receptor (beta chain) is drawn from a study of blood T cell repertoires in COVID-19. Study-level information: Nucleic acid was either cDNA or gDNA, and it came from T cells, B-cell-depleted T cells, or PBMCs.

Original handling: Reference gene primers were amplified, and this amplification served to estimate nucleated cell counts. The protocol was immunoSEQ multiplex PCR, while the TCRdb copy is restricted to in-frame clones and leaves out a portion. That table supplies the V and J calls and clone size; D and trimming were determined from the DNA. The sample holds 150,000 or so clones, around 85% seen once. The ends lost 1 base at V and 6 bases at J; junction bases unmatched: 6. The CDR3 extends over 15 amino acids. CDR1 is LGHDT and CDR2 is YNNKEL in the germline V gene (reference sequence). The TCR comes from an older woman with acute or convalescent COVID-19. This chain connects TRBV3-1 (or the pseudogene TRBV3-2) to TRBJ1-5; 7 bases are shared with TRBD1. The source material was peripheral blood. The CDR3 loop reads CASSQATGTGQPQHF. In DNA form, the CDR3 reads TGTGCCAGCAGCCAAGCGACAGGGACTGGTCAGCCCCAGCATTTT.